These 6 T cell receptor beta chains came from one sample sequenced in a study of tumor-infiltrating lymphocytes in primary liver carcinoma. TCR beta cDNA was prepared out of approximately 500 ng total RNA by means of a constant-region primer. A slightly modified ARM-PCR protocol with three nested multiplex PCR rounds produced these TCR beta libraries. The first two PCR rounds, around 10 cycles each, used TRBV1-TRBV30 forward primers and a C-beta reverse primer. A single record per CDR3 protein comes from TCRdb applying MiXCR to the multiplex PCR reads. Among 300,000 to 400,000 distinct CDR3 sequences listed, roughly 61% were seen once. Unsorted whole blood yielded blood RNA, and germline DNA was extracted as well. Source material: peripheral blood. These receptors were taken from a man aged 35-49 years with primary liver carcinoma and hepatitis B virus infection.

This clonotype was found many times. CDR3 region: CASSLKNRGIDEQYF. CDR3 DNA sequence: TGTGCCAGCAGTTTAAAGAACAGGGGGATCGACGAGCAGTACTTC. V gene TRBV12-3 or TRBV12-4 combines with J gene TRBJ2-7; 8 bases fit TRBD1. The trim removed 2 bases at V and 5 bases at J, leaving 8 bases unmatched. CDR3 length equals 15 residues.

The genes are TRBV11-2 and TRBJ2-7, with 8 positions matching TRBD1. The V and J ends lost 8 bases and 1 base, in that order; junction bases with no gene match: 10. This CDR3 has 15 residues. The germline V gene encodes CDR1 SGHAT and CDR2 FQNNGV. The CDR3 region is CASCYTGGTSYEQYF. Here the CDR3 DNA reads TGTGCCAGCTGCTACACAGGGGGGACTTCCTACGAGCAGTACTTC.

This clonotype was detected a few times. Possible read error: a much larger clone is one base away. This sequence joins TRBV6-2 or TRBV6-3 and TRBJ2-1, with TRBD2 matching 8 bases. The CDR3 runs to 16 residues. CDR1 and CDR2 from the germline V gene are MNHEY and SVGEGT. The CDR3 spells CASSAAGTRGHNERFF. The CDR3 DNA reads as TGTGCCAGCAGTGCCGCCGGGACTAGAGGCCACAATGAGCGGTTCTTC.

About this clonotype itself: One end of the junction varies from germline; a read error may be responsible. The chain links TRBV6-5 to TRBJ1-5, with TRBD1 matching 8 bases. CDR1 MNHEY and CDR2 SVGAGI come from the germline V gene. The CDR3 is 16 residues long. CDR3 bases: TGTGCCAGCAGCTCCCGGACAGGGTATAGCAATCAGGCCCAGCATTTT. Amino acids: CASSSRTGYSNQAQHF.

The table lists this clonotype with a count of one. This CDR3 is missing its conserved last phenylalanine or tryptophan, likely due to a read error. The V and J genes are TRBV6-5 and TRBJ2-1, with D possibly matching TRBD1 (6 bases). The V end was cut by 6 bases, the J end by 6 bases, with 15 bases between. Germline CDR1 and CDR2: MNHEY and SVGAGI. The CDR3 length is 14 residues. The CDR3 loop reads CASSLVTGINEQFL. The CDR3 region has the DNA TGTGCCAGCAGCCTCGTAACAGGGATCAATGAGCAGTTCTTA.

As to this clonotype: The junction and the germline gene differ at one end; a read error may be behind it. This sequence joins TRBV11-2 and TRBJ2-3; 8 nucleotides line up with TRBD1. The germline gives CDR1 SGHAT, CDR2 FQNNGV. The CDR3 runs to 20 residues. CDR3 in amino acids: CASSLRPGQANTISIDTQYF. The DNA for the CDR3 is TGTGCCAGCAGCTTAAGGCCGGGACAGGCAAACACTATTAGCATAGATACGCAGTATTTT. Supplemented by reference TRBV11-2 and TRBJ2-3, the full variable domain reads EAGVAQSPRYKIIEKRQSVAFWCNPISGHATLYWYQQILGQGPKLLIQFQNNGVVDDSQLPKDRFSAERLKGVDSTLKIQPAKLEDSAVYLCASSLRPGQANTISIDTQYFGPGTRLTVL.